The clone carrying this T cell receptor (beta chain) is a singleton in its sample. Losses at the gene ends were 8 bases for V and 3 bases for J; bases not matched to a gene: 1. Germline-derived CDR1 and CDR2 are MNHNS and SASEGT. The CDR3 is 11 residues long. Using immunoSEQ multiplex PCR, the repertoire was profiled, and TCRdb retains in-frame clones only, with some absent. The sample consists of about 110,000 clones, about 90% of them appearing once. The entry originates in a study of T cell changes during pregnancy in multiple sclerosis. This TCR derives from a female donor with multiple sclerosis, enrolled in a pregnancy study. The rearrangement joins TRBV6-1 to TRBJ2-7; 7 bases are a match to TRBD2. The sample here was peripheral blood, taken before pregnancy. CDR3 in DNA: TGTGCCAGCGGCGGGGGCTACGAGCAGTACTTC. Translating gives CASGGGYEQYF.